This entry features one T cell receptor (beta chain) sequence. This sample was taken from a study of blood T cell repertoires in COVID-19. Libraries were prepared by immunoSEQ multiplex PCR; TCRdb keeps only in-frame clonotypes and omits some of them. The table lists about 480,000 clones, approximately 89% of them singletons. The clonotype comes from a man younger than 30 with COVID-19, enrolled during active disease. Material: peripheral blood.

As DNA, the CDR3 is TGTGCCAGCAGCGCCCGGGACAGTCCCTACGAGCAGTACTTC. As protein: CASSARDSPYEQYF. The rearrangement links TRBV7-9 to TRBJ2-7, with 7 positions matching TRBD1. The CDR3 spans 14 residues. CDR1 and CDR2 from the germline V gene are SEHNR and FQNEAQ (reference sequence). The V and J ends lost 5 bases and 2 bases, in that order; junction bases with no gene match: 6.